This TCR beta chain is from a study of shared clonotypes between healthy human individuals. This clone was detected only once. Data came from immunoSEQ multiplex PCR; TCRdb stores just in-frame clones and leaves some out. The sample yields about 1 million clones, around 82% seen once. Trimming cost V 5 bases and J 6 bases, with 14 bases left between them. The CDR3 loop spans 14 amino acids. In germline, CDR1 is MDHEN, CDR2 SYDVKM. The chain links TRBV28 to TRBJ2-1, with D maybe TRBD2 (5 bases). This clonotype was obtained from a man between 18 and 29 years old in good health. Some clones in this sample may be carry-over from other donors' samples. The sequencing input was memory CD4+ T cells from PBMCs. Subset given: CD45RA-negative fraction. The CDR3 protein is CASSTGWTGNEQFF. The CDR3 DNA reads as TGTGCCAGCAGTACCGGTTGGACTGGCAATGAGCAGTTCTTC.